Listed below are T cell receptor beta chains from one sample, sequenced in a study of OX40 agonist ivuxolimab in advanced cancers. The repertoire was sequenced with immunoSEQ multiplex PCR; TCRdb's copy has only in-frame clones and lacks some. The repertoire holds about 36,000 clones, about 77% seen once, with 21% in the top ten. The sequenced sample was CD4+ or CD8+ T cells sorted from blood, obtained in a trial of the OX40 agonist ivuxolimab. The source is an adult with an advanced solid tumor such as melanoma, head and neck, liver or kidney cancer. Each CDR3 is given with its conserved first and last residue. Fields, in order: CDR3 length, D gene, J gene, clone size, V gene, CDR3 protein, CDR3 DNA. D genes are given only for firm matches. The size field is filled for only some rows; it gives once, few, many or a size class.

>15|-|TRBJ2-5|-|TRBV6-6
CASSYYGRVQETQYF
TGTGCCAGCAGTTACTACGGGCGGGTCCAAGAGACCCAGTACTTC
>16|-|TRBJ2-5|-|TRBV5-4
CASSAGTSPVGETQYF
TGTGCCAGCAGCGCTGGGACATCACCCGTTGGGGAGACCCAGTACTTC
>10|-|TRBJ1-1|-|TRBV20-1
CSASLATAFF
TGCAGTGCTAGTTTGGCAACGGCTTTCTTT
>15|TRBD1|TRBJ1-5|-|TRBV28
CASSSGQFSNQPQHF
TGTGCCAGCAGTTCGGGACAGTTTAGCAATCAGCCCCAGCATTTT
>15|-|TRBJ2-1|-|TRBV7-7
CASSPSVSGHNEQFF
TGTGCTAGCAGCCCCAGCGTGTCGGGGCACAATGAGCAGTTCTTC
>13|TRBD1|TRBJ2-7|-|TRBV6-5
CASSQGQSYEQYF
TGTGCCAGCAGTCAGGGACAGTCCTACGAGCAGTACTTC
>11|-|TRBJ2-1|-|TRBV6-5
CATATRVEQFF
TGTGCCACTGCCACCAGGGTTGAGCAGTTCTTC
>14|-|TRBJ1-1|few|TRBV6-1
CASSETRQHTEAFF
TGTGCCAGCAGTGAAACTCGGCAGCACACTGAAGCTTTCTTT
>14|TRBD1|TRBJ2-5|once|TRBV2
CASSVRDRQETQYF
TGTGCCAGCAGTGTCCGGGACAGACAAGAGACCCAGTACTTC
>15|TRBD2|TRBJ2-1|many|TRBV19
CASSIVGAGYNEQFF
TGTGCCAGTAGTATAGTGGGAGCGGGGTACAATGAGCAGTTCTTC
>17|TRBD1|TRBJ2-2|once|TRBV12-5
CASGLVKGALNTGELFF
TGTGCTAGTGGTTTGGTAAAGGGGGCCCTAAACACCGGGGAGCTGTTTTTT
>16|-|TRBJ2-2|-|TRBV27
CASSPPGTLNTGELFF
TGTGCCAGCAGTCCGCCCGGGACTCTTAACACCGGGGAGCTGTTTTTT
>10|-|TRBJ2-1|-|TRBV2
CASSLIEQFF
TGTGCCAGCAGTTTGATTGAGCAGTTCTTC
>14|-|TRBJ2-7|-|TRBV2
CASNHRETPYEQYF
TGTGCCAGCAACCACAGGGAAACCCCCTACGAGCAGTACTTC
>13|TRBD1|TRBJ1-1|-|TRBV19
CASSMAGGTEAFF
TGTGCCAGTAGTATGGCAGGGGGTACTGAAGCTTTCTTT
>15|-|TRBJ2-3|-|TRBV5-1
CASSGVAPSTDTQYF
TGCGCCAGCAGTGGGGTGGCGCCTAGCACAGATACGCAGTATTTT
>15|TRBD2|TRBJ2-1|-|TRBV28
CASSLASGGYNEQFF
TGTGCCAGCAGTTTGGCTAGCGGAGGCTACAATGAGCAGTTCTTC
>13|-|TRBJ1-1|-|TRBV11-2
CASSLTDGTEAFF
TGTGCCAGCAGCTTAACCGATGGCACTGAAGCTTTCTTT
>15|-|TRBJ2-7|-|TRBV10-3
CAISEDPTGNDEQYF
TGTGCCATCAGTGAGGATCCCACAGGGAATGACGAGCAGTACTTC
>12|-|TRBJ1-3|-|TRBV9
CASSVLGDTIYF
TGTGCCAGCAGCGTACTCGGTGACACCATATATTTT
>15|-|TRBJ2-3|-|TRBV30
CAFTISGGRTDTQYF
TGTGCCTTCACAATCAGCGGAGGGAGGACAGATACGCAGTATTTT
>17|TRBD2|TRBJ2-2|-|TRBV5-5
CASSGGLAGVLVGELFF
TGTGCCAGCAGCGGCGGACTAGCGGGGGTTTTGGTCGGGGAGCTGTTTTTT
>13|-|TRBJ1-4|-|TRBV5-4
CASSLQGGEKLFF
TGTGCCAGCAGCTTGCAGGGTGGTGAAAAACTGTTTTTT
>15|TRBD2|TRBJ2-1|few|TRBV4-1
CASSVYGGAGDEQFF
TGCGCCAGCAGCGTTTACGGGGGGGCCGGGGATGAGCAGTTCTTC
>15|TRBD2|TRBJ2-5|-|TRBV13
CASSASGGPGETQYF
TGTGCCAGCAGCGCTAGCGGGGGGCCGGGGGAGACCCAGTACTTC
>15|-|TRBJ2-1|-|TRBV19
CASSITGGHYNEQFF
TGTGCCAGTAGTATAACGGGGGGACACTACAATGAGCAGTTCTTC
>12|-|TRBJ2-1|few|TRBV28
CASSPQGIEQFF
TGTGCCAGCAGCCCTCAGGGGATTGAGCAGTTCTTC
>13|-|TRBJ2-4|few|TRBV29-1
CSVKHSYKNIQYF
TGCAGCGTTAAACACAGTTACAAAAACATTCAGTACTTC
>15|TRBD2|TRBJ2-7|few|TRBV12-5
CASAPASAAGDEQYF
TGTGCTAGTGCCCCGGCCTCGGCAGCGGGAGACGAGCAGTACTTC
>14|-|TRBJ2-2|-|TRBV19
CASSGDINTGELFF
TGTGCCAGTAGCGGGGACATCAACACCGGGGAGCTGTTTTTT
>15|-|TRBJ1-2|medium-sized|TRBV4-1
CASSQDGRGTYGYTF
TGCGCCAGCAGCCAAGATGGCCGGGGAACTTATGGCTACACCTTC
>14|-|TRBJ2-7|-|TRBV4-2
CASSPADSSYEQYF
TGTGCCAGCAGCCCTGCGGACAGTTCCTACGAGCAGTACTTC
>12|-|TRBJ2-2|-|TRBV13
CASSLLSGELFF
TGTGCCAGCAGCCTTCTTTCCGGGGAGCTGTTTTTT
>12|-|TRBJ2-7|once|TRBV6-6
CASSYWAYEQYF
TGTGCCAGCAGTTACTGGGCTTACGAGCAGTACTTC
>17|TRBD2|TRBJ2-5|few|TRBV4-3
CASSPTLLAGTQKTQYF
TGCGCCAGCAGCCCGACCCTACTAGCGGGGACTCAAAAGACCCAGTACTTC
>13|-|TRBJ1-2|medium-sized|TRBV7-8
CASSPTLGYGYTF
TGTGCCAGCAGCCCGACATTGGGCTATGGCTACACCTTC
>14|-|TRBJ2-7|-|TRBV5-1
CASSLETEGDEQYF
TGCGCCAGCAGCTTGGAGACAGAGGGGGACGAGCAGTACTTC
>16|-|TRBJ2-7|-|TRBV4-1
CASSLRGRATSYEQYF
TGCGCCAGCAGCCTCCGGGGCAGGGCGACGTCCTACGAGCAGTACTTC
>16|-|TRBJ2-3|-|TRBV27
CASSFTAGYSADTQYF
TGTGCCAGCAGTTTTACCGCGGGGTATAGCGCAGATACGCAGTATTTT
>14|TRBD1|TRBJ1-1|few|TRBV15
CATSRDGQDTEAFF
TGTGCCACCAGCAGAGACGGACAGGACACTGAAGCTTTCTTT
>14|TRBD1|TRBJ1-1|-|TRBV6-1
CASSAYTGGTEAFF
TGTGCCAGCAGTGCCTATACAGGGGGCACTGAAGCTTTCTTT
>16|-|TRBJ2-1|-|TRBV5-6
CASSLARQGGENEQFF
TGTGCCAGCAGCTTGGCCCGCCAGGGTGGGGAGAATGAGCAGTTCTTC
>11|-|TRBJ2-2|once|TRBV6-1
CASSFPGELFF
TGTGCCAGCAGTTTCCCCGGGGAGCTGTTTTTT
>16|TRBD2|TRBJ2-5|-|TRBV5-1
CASSLGLAGPQETQYF
TGCGCCAGCAGCTTGGGACTAGCGGGGCCACAAGAGACCCAGTACTTC
>16|-|TRBJ1-4|-|TRBV27
CASSLSWGGTNEKLFF
TGTGCCAGCAGTTTAAGTTGGGGGGGCACTAATGAAAAACTGTTTTTT